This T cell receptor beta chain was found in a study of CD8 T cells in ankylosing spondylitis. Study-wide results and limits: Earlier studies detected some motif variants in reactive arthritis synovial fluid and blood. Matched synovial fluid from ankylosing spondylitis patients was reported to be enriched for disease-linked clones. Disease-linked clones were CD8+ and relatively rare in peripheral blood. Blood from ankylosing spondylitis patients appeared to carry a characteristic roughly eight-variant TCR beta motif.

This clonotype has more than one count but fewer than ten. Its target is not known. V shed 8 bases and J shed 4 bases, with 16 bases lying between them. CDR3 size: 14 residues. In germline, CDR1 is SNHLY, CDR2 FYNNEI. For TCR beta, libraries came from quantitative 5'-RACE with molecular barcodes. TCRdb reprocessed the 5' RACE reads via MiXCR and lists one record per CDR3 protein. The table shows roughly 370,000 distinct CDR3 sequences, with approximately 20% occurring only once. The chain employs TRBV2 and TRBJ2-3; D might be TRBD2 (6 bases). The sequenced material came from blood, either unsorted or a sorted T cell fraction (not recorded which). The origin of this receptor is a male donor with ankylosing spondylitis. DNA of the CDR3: TGTGCCAGCCGCCCGGGGGATCCGCCAGATACGCAGTATTTT. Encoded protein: CASRPGDPPDTQYF.